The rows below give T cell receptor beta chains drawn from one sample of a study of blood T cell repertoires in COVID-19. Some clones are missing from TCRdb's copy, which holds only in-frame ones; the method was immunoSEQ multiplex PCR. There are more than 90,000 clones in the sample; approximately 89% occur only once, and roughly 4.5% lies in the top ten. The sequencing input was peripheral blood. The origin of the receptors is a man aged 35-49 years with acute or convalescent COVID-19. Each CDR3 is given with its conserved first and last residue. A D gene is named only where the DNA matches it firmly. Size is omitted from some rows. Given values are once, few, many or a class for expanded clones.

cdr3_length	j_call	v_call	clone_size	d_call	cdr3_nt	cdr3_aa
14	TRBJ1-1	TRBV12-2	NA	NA	TGTGCAAGTCGCCGTGACAGGGGTTACCCTGAAGCTTTCTTT	CASRRDRGYPEAFF
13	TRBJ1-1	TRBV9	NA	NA	TGTGCCAGCAGCGTAGCGGGGAACACTGAAGCTTTCTTT	CASSVAGNTEAFF
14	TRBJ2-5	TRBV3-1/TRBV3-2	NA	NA	TGTGCCAGCAGCCAAGGATCCCAGGGAGAGACCCAGTACTTC	CASSQGSQGETQYF
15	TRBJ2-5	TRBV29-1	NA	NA	TGCAGCGTTGAAGAACCCAGGGGAACCCAAGAGACCCAGTACTTC	CSVEEPRGTQETQYF
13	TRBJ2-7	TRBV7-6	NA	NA	TGTGCCAGCAGCGCCGGGGAGACGGACGAGCAGTACTTC	CASSAGETDEQYF
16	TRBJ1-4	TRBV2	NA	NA	TGTGCCAGCAGTGATTCGTGGGGGGCAACTAATGAAAAACTGTTTTTT	CASSDSWGATNEKLFF
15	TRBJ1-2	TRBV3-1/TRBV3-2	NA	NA	TGTGCCAGCAGCCAGTTTCCCGGGGTTGGGTATGGCTACACCTTC	CASSQFPGVGYGYTF
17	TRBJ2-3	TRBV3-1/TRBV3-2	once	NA	TGTGCCAGCAGCCAAGAAAGTCCAGGGCTAGTTTCAGATACGCAGTATTTT	CASSQESPGLVSDTQYF
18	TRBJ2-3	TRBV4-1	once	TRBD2	TGCGCCAGCAGCCAAGCTCAGCCGGGACTAGCTGTCTCAGATACGCAGTATTTT	CASSQAQPGLAVSDTQYF
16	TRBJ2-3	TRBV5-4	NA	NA	TGTGCCAGCAGCTTGGGTTTGGAGGGCGGCACAGATACGCAGTATTTT	CASSLGLEGGTDTQYF
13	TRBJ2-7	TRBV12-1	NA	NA	TGTGCCAGCAGCGGGTGGGAGAGCTACGAGCAGTACTTC	CASSGWESYEQYF
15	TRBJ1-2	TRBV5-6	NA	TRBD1	TGTGCCAGCAGCTTGTTTACAGGGGTGAGCTATGGCTACACCTTC	CASSLFTGVSYGYTF
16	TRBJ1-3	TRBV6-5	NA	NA	TGTGCCAGCAGTTACTCGGCGGGGGGGTATGGAAACACCATATATTTT	CASSYSAGGYGNTIYF
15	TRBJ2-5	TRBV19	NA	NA	TGTGCCAGTAGTATAGATGGAGTTCGACAAGAGACCCAGTACTTC	CASSIDGVRQETQYF
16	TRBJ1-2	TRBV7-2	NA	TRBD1	TGTGCCAGCAGCTTATCCATGGACAGGGCTAACTATGGCTACACCTTC	CASSLSMDRANYGYTF
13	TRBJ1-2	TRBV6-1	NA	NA	TGTGCCAGCAGTGAAGCACAGGGCCGGCGCTACACCTTC	CASSEAQGRRYTF
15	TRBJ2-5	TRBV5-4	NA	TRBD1	TGTGCCAGCAGCACCGACAGGGGGCGCGAAGAGACCCAGTACTTC	CASSTDRGREETQYF
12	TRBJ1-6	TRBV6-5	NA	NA	TGTGCCAGCAGTTATTCGAATTCACCCCTCCACTTT	CASSYSNSPLHF
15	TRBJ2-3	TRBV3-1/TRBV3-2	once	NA	TGTGCCAGCAGCCCTGGGACTGGCTACACAGATACGCAGTATTTT	CASSPGTGYTDTQYF
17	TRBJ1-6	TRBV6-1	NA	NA	TGTGCCAGCAGTGAAGCGCGCTCCCGATCAAACAATTCACCCCTCCACTTT	CASSEARSRSNNSPLHF
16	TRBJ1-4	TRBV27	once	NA	TGTGCCAGCAGTTTATATCGTCTCGGGGGAAATGAAAAACTGTTTTTT	CASSLYRLGGNEKLFF
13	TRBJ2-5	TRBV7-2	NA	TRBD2	TGTGCCAGCAGCTTCGCGGGGGAGGAGACCCAGTACTTC	CASSFAGEETQYF
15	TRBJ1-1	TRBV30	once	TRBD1	TGTGCCTCAATAGCGACAGGGATTCCGTTAACTGAAGCTTTCTTT	CASIATGIPLTEAFF
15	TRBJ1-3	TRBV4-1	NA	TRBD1	TGCGCCAGCAGCCAGGGACAGGGACCTGGAAACACCATATATTTT	CASSQGQGPGNTIYF
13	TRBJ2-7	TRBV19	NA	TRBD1	TGTGCCAGTAGTACAGGGGGCGTGAGGGAGCAGTACTTC	CASSTGGVREQYF
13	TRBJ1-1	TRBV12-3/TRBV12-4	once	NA	TGTGCCAGCCATCGGGAGATTAACACTGAAGCTTTCTTT	CASHREINTEAFF
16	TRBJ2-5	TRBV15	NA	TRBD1	TGTGCCACCAGCGCCCGCCTACAGGGGCCCCAAGAGACCCAGTACTTC	CATSARLQGPQETQYF
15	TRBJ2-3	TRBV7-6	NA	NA	TGTGCCAGCAGCTTTGGGGGGATTGGCACAGATACGCAGTATTTT	CASSFGGIGTDTQYF
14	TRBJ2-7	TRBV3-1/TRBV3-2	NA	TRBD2	TGTGCCAGCGCCTTAGCGGGGGGGCTGTACGAGCAGTACTTC	CASALAGGLYEQYF
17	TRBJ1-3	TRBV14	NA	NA	TGTGCCAGCAGCCATATCAGGGCGGCAGGGACTGGAAACACCATATATTTT	CASSHIRAAGTGNTIYF
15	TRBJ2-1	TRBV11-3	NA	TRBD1	TGTGCCAGCAGCCTGGGACAGGTGAACTTGGATGAGCAGTTCTTC	CASSLGQVNLDEQFF
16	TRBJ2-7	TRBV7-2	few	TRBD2	TGTGCCAGCAGCTTAGGGACTAGCGGGGGGACCTACGAGCAGTACTTC	CASSLGTSGGTYEQYF
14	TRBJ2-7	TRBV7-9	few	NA	TGTGCCAGCAGCTTCGACACATTCTCCTACGAGCAGTACTTC	CASSFDTFSYEQYF
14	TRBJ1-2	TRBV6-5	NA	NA	TGTGCCAGCAGACTAGGACGGACGAACTATGGCTACACCTTC	CASRLGRTNYGYTF
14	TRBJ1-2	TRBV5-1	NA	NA	TGCGCCAGCAGCTTGGAGGGTCAGGGGCTCGGCTACACCTTC	CASSLEGQGLGYTF
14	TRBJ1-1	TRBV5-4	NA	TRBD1	TGTGCCAGCAGCTTCGGACAGGGGGAATTTGAAGCTTTCTTT	CASSFGQGEFEAFF
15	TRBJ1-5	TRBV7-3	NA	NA	TGTGCCAGCAGCTCCCGGGACACTGGCGGTCAGCCCCAGCATTTT	CASSSRDTGGQPQHF
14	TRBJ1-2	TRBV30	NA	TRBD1	TGTGCCTGGAGTCCAGGGGGGAACCACTATGGCTACACCTTC	CAWSPGGNHYGYTF
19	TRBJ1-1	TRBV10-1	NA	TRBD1	TGCGCCAGCAGAGTCTCTCCCGGGACAGGGGAGGTTTCGGCCACTGAAGCTTTCTTT	CASRVSPGTGEVSATEAFF
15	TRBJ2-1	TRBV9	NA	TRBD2	TGTGCCAGCAGCGGCACGGGACTAGAATTTAATGAGCAGTTCTTC	CASSGTGLEFNEQFF